This TCR beta chain is from a study of T cells in localized non-small cell lung cancer. Study results and caveats: The appearance of a median roughly 53 of the top 100 tumor clones was seen in adjacent lung.

Assay used: immunoSEQ multiplex PCR; TCRdb lists only in-frame clones, some missing. The sample consists of tens of thousands of clones, 65% to 90% of them appearing once. This clone was seen once. Antigen unknown. The CDR3 extends over 14 amino acids. Germline CDR1 GTSNPN, CDR2 SVGIG (reference sequence). With 0 bases removed from V and 5 bases from J, the gap between germline ends came to 11 bases. The sequencing used PBMCs, collected before any cancer treatment. The rearrangement uses TRBV30 and TRBJ1-5; D is ambiguous. The source of this sequence is a man aged 40 to 70 with stage II lung adenocarcinoma. CDR3 bases: TGTGCCTGGAGTGTAACGACGAAGGATCAGCCCCAGCATTTT. It specifies CAWSVTTKDQPQHF.